This paragraph reports one TCR beta chain. The antigen is unknown. In the PCR, 60 Vbeta and 13 Jbeta primers were used. Some clones are missing from TCRdb's copy, which holds only in-frame ones; the method was immunoSEQ multiplex PCR. The sample holds about 150,000 clones, approximately 79% seen once. The V gene's germline CDR1 is SGHAT and CDR2 FQNNGV. CDR3 length: 18 amino acids. Trimming shortened V by 2 bases and J by 2 bases, and 19 bases separated the two germline ends. These data belong to a study of cytomegalovirus exposure and HLA in healthy donors. Findings and limits, study-wide: It was reportedly the case that the classifier diagnosed cytomegalovirus status with high specificity and sensitivity.

The J gene is TRBJ2-1, the V gene TRBV11-2, with D possibly matching TRBD1 (6 bases). Sequenced: PBMCs. The receptor's source is a woman in her forties or fifties in good health and CMV-seropositive. Here the CDR3 reads CASSLNSAYRDPYNEQFF. CDR3 nucleotides: TGTGCCAGCAGCTTAAATTCGGCCTACAGGGACCCCTACAATGAGCAGTTCTTC.